These 27 T cell receptor beta chains share one sample of origin, sequenced in a study of PD-L1 blockade in urothelial cancer. Measured with immunoSEQ multiplex PCR; TCRdb has only the in-frame clones, and not every one. Counted here are roughly 100,000 clones, roughly 80% occurring once; the ten biggest clones make up approximately 8.4%. Indicated time point: peripheral blood 6 weeks after treatment start. Source: PBMCs, taken around atezolizumab (anti-PD-L1) treatment. These receptors all stem from a man in his 70s with urothelial cancer.

J is TRBJ2-1 and V is TRBV4-1, with TRBD1 matching over 12 bases. CDR3 length equals 17 residues. V gave up 0 bases and J gave up 10 bases; unmatched junction bases: 10. Germline V CDR1 and CDR2: MGHRA, YSYEKL. The CDR3 sequence is CASSQDQGTGGSREQFF. The CDR3 DNA follows: TGCGCCAGCAGCCAAGATCAGGGGACAGGGGGCTCAAGGGAGCAGTTCTTC.

The V gene is TRBV30, the J gene TRBJ1-1; 7 nucleotides line up with TRBD1. Germline CDR1 GTSNPN, CDR2 SVGIG (reference sequence). This CDR3 region has 13 residues. With 5 bases clipped from V and 1 base from J, the junction kept 4 bases outside the gene matches. The CDR3, as DNA: TGTGCCTGGGAGGGACAGCAGAACACTGAAGCTTTCTTT. Residues: CAWEGQQNTEAFF. The full variable domain, in which reference TRBV30 and TRBJ1-1 provide the parts outside the CDR3, is SQTIHQWPATLVQPVGSPLSLECTVEGTSNPNLYWYRQAAGRGLQLLFYSVGIGQISSEVPQNLSASRPQDRQFILSSKKLLLSDSGFYLCAWEGQQNTEAFFGQGTRLTVV.

The gene calls are TRBV27 and TRBJ2-1; D may be TRBD1 (6 bases). This CDR3 has 13 amino acids. Germline V gene lookup returns CDR1 MNHEY and CDR2 SMNVEV (reference sequence). Trimming pared 5 bases from V and 7 bases from J, leaving 12 bases between. The CDR3 here is CASSPQGPNEQFF. The CDR3 DNA follows: TGTGCCAGCAGTCCACAGGGTCCAAATGAGCAGTTCTTC.

The chain combines TRBV19 with TRBJ2-5, with D perhaps matching TRBD1 (5 bases). The V end was cut by 3 bases, the J end by 7 bases, with 12 bases between. CDR1 is LNHDA, CDR2 SQIVND, per germline (reference sequence). The CDR3 sequence is 13 residues long. CDR3 protein: CASSIQGSGTQYF. CDR3 nucleotides: TGTGCCAGTAGTATCCAGGGCTCAGGGACCCAGTACTTC.

The rearrangement joins TRBV7-2 to TRBJ2-2, with 7 positions matching TRBD1. The V and J ends lost 1 base and 3 bases, in that order; junction bases with no gene match: 2. From germline, CDR1 is SGHTA and CDR2 FQGNSA. The CDR3 loop spans 15 amino acids. The CDR3: CASSLGGGDTGELFF. The CDR3 bases are TGTGCCAGCAGCTTAGGAGGGGGCGACACCGGGGAGCTGTTTTTT.

This chain connects TRBV9 to TRBJ2-7; 8 nucleotides align to TRBD1. Germline V gene sequence: CDR1 SGDLS, CDR2 YYNGEE. The junction had 3 bases not matched to a gene; V was cut back by 0 bases and J by 4 bases. There are 14 residues in the CDR3. DNA of the CDR3: TGTGCCAGCAGCGTAGATGGACAGGGTTACGAGCAGTACTTC. Its translation is CASSVDGQGYEQYF.

There are a few counts of this clone. This chain connects TRBV11-2 to TRBJ2-1; the D is unclear. Trimming took 5 bases from V and 8 from J, leaving 10 bases between them. From germline, CDR1 is SGHAT and CDR2 FQNNGV. The CDR3 length is 12 residues. The CDR3 DNA follows: TGTGCCAGCAGCCGCTTTGGGCATGAGCAGTTCTTC. Amino acids: CASSRFGHEQFF.

This rearrangement joins TRBV7-8 to TRBJ1-3, with TRBD1 identical over 8 bases. CDR3 length equals 14 residues. Trimming at V came to 6 bases and at J to 4 bases, leaving 5 bases not matched to a gene. Germline V gene data show CDR1 as SGHVS and CDR2 as FQNEAQ. The CDR3 protein is CASSQGAGGNTIYF. The CDR3 DNA is TGTGCCAGCAGTCAGGGGGCTGGAGGAAACACCATATATTTT.

This clone was seen only once. The CDR3 DNA reads TGTGCCAGCAGCGTGGAACAGGGGCTCGGGACCTACGAGCAGTACTTC. Residues: CASSVEQGLGTYEQYF. This chain connects TRBV9 to TRBJ2-7; 7 bases fit TRBD1. The CDR3 has 16 amino acids. Germline CDR1 SGDLS, CDR2 YYNGEE. The ends lost 2 bases at V and 2 bases at J; junction bases unmatched: 10.

The V gene is TRBV7-8, the J gene TRBJ2-7; D may be TRBD2 (6 bases). V was trimmed by 5 bases and J by 3 bases, leaving 14 bases between them. This CDR3 has 14 residues. CDR1 and CDR2 from the germline V gene are SGHVS and FQNEAQ. CDR3 nucleotides: TGTGCCAGCAGCCCATGGCAGGGACTCTACGAGCAGTACTTC. It codes for CASSPWQGLYEQYF.

The J gene is TRBJ2-2, the V gene TRBV9, with 9 bases identical to TRBD2. This CDR3 region has 15 residues. The germline CDR1 and CDR2 sequences are SGDLS and YYNGEE. The J segment lost 4 bases and the V segment lost 1 base, leaving 2 bases of the junction unmatched. CDR3 coding DNA: TGTGCCAGCAGCGTAAGCGGGGGGAGCACCGGGGAGCTGTTTTTT. This sequence encodes CASSVSGGSTGELFF. Drawing the rest from reference TRBV9 and TRBJ2-2, the complete variable domain is DSGVTQTPKHLITATGQRVTLRCSPRSGDLSVYWYQQSLDQGLQFLIQYYNGEERAKGNILERFSAQQFPDLHSELNLSSLELGDSALYFCASSVSGGSTGELFFGEGSRLTVL.

This chain joins TRBV7-9 and TRBJ2-3, with 7 bases fitting TRBD2. The CDR3 length is 17 residues. Germline assignment: CDR1 SEHNR and CDR2 FQNEAQ (reference sequence). The junction had 14 bases not matched to a gene; V was cut back by 3 bases and J by 5 bases. As DNA, the CDR3 is TGTGCCAGCAGCTTGGCCGGGACTACCCTCGGTAGAGATACGCAGTATTTT. Translation gives CASSLAGTTLGRDTQYF.

The rearrangement uses TRBV5-4 and TRBJ2-1; TRBD2 aligns across 10 bases. The CDR3 runs 16 residues. Germline CDR1 and CDR2: SGHNT and YYREEE (reference sequence). Trimming at V came to 2 bases and at J to 8 bases, leaving 10 bases not matched to a gene. CDR3 sequence reads: CASSFGPSSGSDEQFF. The CDR3 DNA reads as TGTGCCAGCAGCTTTGGACCCTCTAGCGGGAGTGATGAGCAGTTCTTC. Combining the CDR3 with reference TRBV5-4 and TRBJ2-1 gives the whole variable domain ETGVTQSPTHLIKTRGQQVTLRCSSQSGHNTVSWYQQALGQGPQFIFQYYREEENGRGNFPPRFSGLQFPNYSSELNVNALELDDSALYLCASSFGPSSGSDEQFFGPGTRLTVL.

The V gene is TRBV6-1, the J gene TRBJ2-7; the D gene is possibly TRBD2 (5 bases). Germline CDR1 is MNHNS and CDR2 is SASEGT. V was clipped by 3 bases and J by 2 bases, with 8 bases between them. This CDR3 is built from 13 residues. CDR3 in DNA: TGTGCCAGCAGTGATGACGGGGCCTACGAGCAGTACTTC. It is translated as CASSDDGAYEQYF.

This clone was recorded once. V usage is TRBV5-4 and J usage is TRBJ2-3; 8 bases map to TRBD2. Germline V gene sequence: CDR1 SGHNT, CDR2 YYREEE (reference sequence). After removal of 3 bases from V and 4 bases from J, the junction contained 4 bases not matched to a gene. CDR3 size: 14 residues. This chain's CDR3 is CASSSGLVSDTQYF. The DNA for the CDR3 is TGTGCCAGCAGCTCGGGACTAGTCTCAGATACGCAGTATTTT.

The chain combines TRBV5-4 with TRBJ2-3; TRBD2 matches at 12 bases. This CDR3 is built from 17 residues. CDR1 and CDR2 (germline): SGHNT, YYREEE (reference sequence). V dropped 0 bases and J dropped 6; count of bases not matched to a gene: 8. The CDR3 loop is CASSLGASGRARDTQYF. Written as DNA, the CDR3 is TGTGCCAGCAGCTTGGGGGCTAGCGGGAGGGCCAGGGATACGCAGTATTTT. Filled out from reference TRBV5-4 and TRBJ2-3, the complete variable domain reads ETGVTQSPTHLIKTRGQQVTLRCSSQSGHNTVSWYQQALGQGPQFIFQYYREEENGRGNFPPRFSGLQFPNYSSELNVNALELDDSALYLCASSLGASGRARDTQYFGPGTRLTVL.

This clone was seen just once. The chain recombines TRBV13 with TRBJ2-7; TRBD1 matches at 9 bases. CDR1 PRHDT and CDR2 FYEKMQ come from the germline V gene (reference sequence). Trimming cost V 5 bases and J 2 bases; bases outside gene matches: 4. This CDR3 has 14 amino acids. The CDR3 DNA reads as TGTGCCAGCAGCCTCCGGACAGGGGCCTACGAGCAGTACTTC. The encoded protein is CASSLRTGAYEQYF.

J is TRBJ2-1 and V is TRBV6-1; D unresolved. The germline V gene has CDR1 MNHNS and CDR2 SASEGT. V was trimmed by 5 bases and J by 6 bases, leaving 14 bases between them. The CDR3 is 14 amino acids. The CDR3 loop is CASSQSRGANEQFF. The CDR3 region has the DNA TGTGCCAGCAGTCAATCCAGAGGCGCCAATGAGCAGTTCTTC.

This chain connects TRBV5-6 to TRBJ2-7, with D unclear. Trimming cost V 4 bases and J 5 bases, with 7 bases left between them. The CDR3 consists of 11 residues. Germline V gives CDR1 SGHDT, CDR2 YYEEEE. In DNA form, the CDR3 reads TGTGCCAGCAGCATCTATGACGAGCAGTACTTC. This translates into CASSIYDEQYF.

The V and J genes are TRBV7-8 and TRBJ1-1; D call uncertain. Trimming cost V 1 base and J 4 bases, with 13 bases left between them. Germline V lookup: CDR1 SGHVS, CDR2 FQNEAQ. The CDR3 contains 15 residues. DNA of the CDR3: TGTGCCAGCAGCTTAGGTACGGGGTTTGGCACTGAAGCTTTCTTT. Protein product: CASSLGTGFGTEAFF.

The chain carries TRBV6-1 and TRBJ2-7; 10 bases match TRBD1. The CDR3 runs 14 residues. Germline CDR1 reads MNHNS; CDR2 reads SASEGT. Germline trimming cut 5 bases from V and 1 base from J; bases unmatched to any gene: 2. The CDR3 DNA reads TGTGCCAGCAGTTCGGACAGGGGGTCCTACGAGCAGTACTTC. It translates to CASSSDRGSYEQYF.

In this sample, this clone turned up once. The V and J genes are TRBV19 and TRBJ2-3, with D possibly TRBD1 on 6 matching bases. Trimming left V 6 bases short and J 4 bases short, with 14 bases between. There are 14 residues in the CDR3. Germline lookup yields CDR1 LNHDA and CDR2 SQIVND (reference sequence). CDR3 residues: CASSTGSRADTQYF. CDR3 nucleotide sequence: TGTGCCAGTAGCACAGGGAGTCGGGCAGATACGCAGTATTTT.

The chain couples TRBV21-1 to TRBJ1-2. TRBV21-1 is designated a pseudogene. The CDR3 has 14 residues. Written as DNA, the CDR3 is TGTGCCAGCAGCAAAGATAGCAGCAACTATGGCTACACCTTC. Translation: CASSKDSSNYGYTF.

The chain couples TRBV12-5 to TRBJ2-7, with 11 nucleotides matching TRBD1. V shed 4 bases and J 7 bases; nucleotides not matched to a gene: 6. Germline lookup yields CDR1 LGHNT and CDR2 FRNRAP. CDR3 size: 14 residues. CDR3 loop: CASGSGQGAVEQYF. The CDR3 nucleotides are TGTGCTAGTGGTTCTGGACAGGGGGCTGTTGAGCAGTACTTC.

In its sample, this clone was seen a few times. This chain links TRBV7-3 with TRBJ2-7; tentatively, D is TRBD1 (6 bases). The V end lost 5 bases, the J end lost 4 bases, and 12 bases lay between the germline ends. CDR3 length: 13 residues. The V gene's germline CDR1 is SGHTA and CDR2 FQGTGA. The CDR3 DNA is TGTGCCAGCAGCCCCGGGACACCTTACGAGCAGTACTTC. As protein: CASSPGTPYEQYF.

The chain employs TRBV7-8 and TRBJ1-1; 7 bases agree with TRBD1. CDR3 length: 20 residues. Looked up from germline, CDR1 is SGHVS and CDR2 is FQNEAQ. V dropped 7 bases and J dropped 3; count of bases not matched to a gene: 26. The CDR3 nucleotides read TGTGCCAGCATCCTTAGTGGGACAGTTAACATTCATGATGTTGACACTGAAGCTTTCTTT. Its protein is CASILSGTVNIHDVDTEAFF. The whole variable domain, filled in from reference TRBV7-8 and TRBJ1-1, reads GAGVSQSPRYKVAKRGQDVALRCDPISGHVSLFWYQQALGQGPEFLTYFQNEAQLDKSGLPSDRFFAERPEGSVSTLKIQRTQQEDSAVYLCASILSGTVNIHDVDTEAFFGQGTRLTVV.

The chain couples TRBV2 to TRBJ2-7, with D tentatively TRBD1 (5 bases). Germline loops: CDR1 SNHLY, CDR2 FYNNEI. This CDR3 has 13 residues. V was cut by 4 bases and J by 4 bases, with 11 bases left in between. The CDR3 loop is CASSVEGAYEQYF. The CDR3 DNA reads as TGTGCCAGCAGTGTTGAAGGGGCGTACGAGCAGTACTTC.